Listed here is a single T cell receptor beta chain. This record comes from a study of T-cell memory formation after mild COVID-19. This CDR3 region has 15 residues. Germline CDR1 and CDR2: SQVTM and ANQGSEA. Trimming removed 8 bases from V and 6 bases from J; junction bases left unmatched: 16. cDNA libraries for TCR alpha and TCR beta, carrying sample barcodes and UMIs, came from 5'RACE with constant-segment primers. TCRdb reanalysed the 5' RACE reads using MiXCR and keeps one entry per CDR3 protein. The sample gives roughly 250,000 distinct CDR3 sequences, about 16% of which show up once; 3.5% is in the top ten.

This clonotype originated in a man aged 18 to 29 who had mild COVID-19 (a few samples of this study predate the infection). Cell type and time point are not known. The gene calls are TRBV29-1 and TRBJ2-3; 8 nucleotides match TRBD2. Sequencing input: PBMCs or a T cell subset sorted from them (not recorded which). The CDR3 region has the DNA TGCAGCACCGCTCTGGGAGCGGGGGTGGGGGATACGCAGTATTTT. Protein product: CSTALGAGVGDTQYF.